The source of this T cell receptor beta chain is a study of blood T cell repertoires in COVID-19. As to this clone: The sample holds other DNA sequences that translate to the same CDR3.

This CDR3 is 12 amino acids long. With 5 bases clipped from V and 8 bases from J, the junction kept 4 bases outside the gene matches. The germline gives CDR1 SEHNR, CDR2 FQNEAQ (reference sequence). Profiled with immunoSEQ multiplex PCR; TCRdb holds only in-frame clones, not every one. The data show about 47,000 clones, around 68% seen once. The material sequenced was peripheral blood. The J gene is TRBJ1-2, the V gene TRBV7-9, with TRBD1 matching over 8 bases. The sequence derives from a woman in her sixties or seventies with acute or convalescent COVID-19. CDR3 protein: CASSPGQGGYTF. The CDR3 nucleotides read TGTGCCAGCAGCCCAGGACAGGGCGGCTACACCTTC.